This T cell receptor beta chain was sequenced during a study of OX40 agonist ivuxolimab in advanced cancers. The protocol was immunoSEQ multiplex PCR, while the TCRdb copy is restricted to in-frame clones and leaves out a portion. The sample lists about 28,000 clones, over 75% occurring once. The CDR3 length is 12 residues. From germline, CDR1 is MNHEY and CDR2 SVGAGI. Trimming removed 6 bases from V and 6 bases from J, with 9 bases in between. This material consisted of CD4+ or CD8+ T cells sorted from blood, taken in a trial of the OX40 agonist ivuxolimab. This TCR was recovered from an adult with an advanced solid tumor such as melanoma, head and neck, liver or kidney cancer. This chain links TRBV6-5 with TRBJ2-1; D is perhaps TRBD1 or TRBD2 (5 bases each). The CDR3 bases are TGTGCCAGCAGCGGGGACGGCAATGAGCAGTTCTTC. It codes for CASSGDGNEQFF.